Each of the 27 T cell receptor beta chains below was sequenced from the same sample in a study of cytomegalovirus exposure and HLA in healthy donors. The PCR made use of 60 Vbeta and 13 Jbeta primers. Clones were sequenced by immunoSEQ multiplex PCR, and TCRdb holds only the in-frame ones, with some missing. The table counts about 150,000 clones; around 1.9% lies in the top ten. Sequenced: PBMCs. The receptors were sampled from a man aged 25 to 45 in good health and CMV-seronegative.

The V gene is TRBV5-5, the J gene TRBJ1-3; D remains unclear. There are 14 residues in the CDR3. Germline V gene sequence: CDR1 SGHKS, CDR2 YYEKEE (reference sequence). V was clipped by 3 bases and J by 0 bases, with 7 bases between them. The CDR3 is CASSSGSSGNTIYF. The CDR3 DNA reads as TGTGCCAGCAGCTCAGGCAGCTCTGGAAACACCATATATTTT.

Remarks on this clone: The CDR3 carries no conserved terminal phenylalanine or tryptophan, so it likely arises from a read error. No DNA is shown, since the ends of the CDR3 on it are uncertain; the CDR3 is the one TCRdb lists. This sequence joins TRBV30 and TRBJ2-3; the DNA was not used to check the table's D call, TRBD2. The CDR3 length is 11 residues, termini included. CDR1 and CDR2 from the germline V gene are GTSNPN and SVGIG (reference sequence). Here the CDR3 reads CAWSVGTSASL.

CDR3 in amino acids: CASSLPGAGAPNEQFF. In DNA, the CDR3 is TGTGCCAGCAGTCTCCCCGGGGCGGGAGCCCCCAATGAGCAGTTCTTC. V usage is TRBV28 and J usage is TRBJ2-1; TRBD2 matches 7 bases. CDR1 MDHEN and CDR2 SYDVKM come from the germline V gene. Trimming took 5 bases from V and 6 from J; bases not matched to a gene: 13. The CDR3 loop spans 16 amino acids.

J is TRBJ2-7 and V is TRBV5-6; D perhaps matches TRBD2 (6 bases). This CDR3 is 14 amino acids long. CDR1 SGHDT and CDR2 YYEEEE come from the germline V gene. V was cut by 0 bases and J by 0 bases, with 7 bases left in between. The DNA for the CDR3 is TGTGCCAGCAGCTTGGGGGAGGCCTCCTACGAGCAGTACTTC. As protein: CASSLGEASYEQYF. Drawing the rest from reference TRBV5-6 and TRBJ2-7, the complete variable domain is DAGVTQSPTHLIKTRGQQVTLRCSPKSGHDTVSWYQQALGQGPQFIFQYYEEEERQRGNFPDRFSGHQFPNYSSELNVNALLLGDSALYLCASSLGEASYEQYFGPGTRLTVT.

The V and J genes are TRBV25-1 and TRBJ1-2; D gene ambiguous. V gave up 3 bases and J gave up 4 bases, with 6 bases separating them. Germline CDR1 and CDR2: MGHDK and SYGVNS. The CDR3 extends over 12 amino acids. The CDR3 DNA sequence: TGTGCCAGCAGTGACACGGGCTATGGCTACACCTTC. As protein: CASSDTGYGYTF.

The V and J genes are TRBV29-1 and TRBJ1-2; no clear D. Trimming shortened V by 7 bases and J by 4 bases, and 13 bases separated the two germline ends. Per germline, CDR1 SQVTM and CDR2 ANQGSEA. This CDR3 is 12 amino acids long. CDR3: CSAGVTAYGYTF. CDR3 DNA: TGCAGCGCCGGGGTGACCGCCTATGGCTACACCTTC. Full variable domain (outside the CDR3, taken from reference TRBV29-1 and TRBJ1-2): SAVISQKPSRDICQRGTSLTIQCQVDSQVTMMFWYRQQPGQSLTLIATANQGSEATYESGFVIDKFPISRPNLTFSTLTVSNMSPEDSSIYLCSAGVTAYGYTFGSGTRLTVV.

The gene calls are TRBV5-1 and TRBJ1-3; TRBD1 might be the D (6 bases). The CDR3 has 18 amino acids. Germline loops: CDR1 SGHRS, CDR2 YFSETQ. With 4 bases removed from V and 0 bases from J, the gap between germline ends came to 20 bases. CDR3 protein: CASSPYTDSLFSGNTIYF. The DNA of the CDR3 is TGCGCCAGCAGCCCATACACGGACAGCTTATTCTCTGGAAACACCATATATTTT.

The chain joins TRBV2 to TRBJ2-7, with D possibly matching TRBD2 (5 bases). In germline, CDR1 is SNHLY, CDR2 FYNNEI. CDR3 length equals 13 residues. V lost 11 bases and J 6 bases, leaving 20 bases between the germline ends. This chain's CDR3 is CASRTRDNAEQYF. The CDR3 DNA sequence: TGTGCCTCCCGAACGAGGGATAATGCCGAGCAGTACTTC.

V usage is TRBV4-2 and J usage is TRBJ2-1; 15 nucleotides agree with TRBD2. Unmatched junction bases numbered 7, after V lost 2 bases and J lost 5 bases. Germline V gene data show CDR1 as LGHNA and CDR2 as YNFKEQ. The CDR3 extends over 18 amino acids. CDR3 coding DNA: TGTGCCAGCAGCCAACTAAGGACTAGCGGGAGGGGAAACAATGAGCAGTTCTTC. Translating gives CASSQLRTSGRGNNEQFF.

This rearrangement joins TRBV5-1 to TRBJ2-3, with D tentatively TRBD1 (6 bases). Germline CDR1 and CDR2: SGHRS and YFSETQ. The V gene lost 0 bases and the J gene lost 0 bases, with 11 bases spanning the gap. The CDR3 has 16 residues. The CDR3 DNA follows: TGCGCCAGCAGCTTGGAGGGGGTGCCTAGCACAGATACGCAGTATTTT. Protein sequence: CASSLEGVPSTDTQYF.

The chain joins TRBV18 to TRBJ2-1; a weak D match, TRBD2 (5 bases). The V gene's germline CDR1 is KGHSH and CDR2 LQKENI. The V gene lost 2 bases and the J gene lost 7 bases, with 9 bases spanning the gap. This CDR3 spans 13 amino acids. The chain's CDR3 is CASSPIEGNEQFF. CDR3 nucleotide sequence: TGTGCCAGCTCACCAATAGAGGGAAATGAGCAGTTCTTC.

Here the CDR3 DNA reads TGTGCCAGCAGCTTAAGATCCGGGGTGGCCGGGGAGCTGTTTTTT. Amino acid sequence: CASSLRSGVAGELFF. The rearrangement joins TRBV11-3 to TRBJ2-2, with D possibly matching TRBD2 (5 bases). Germline V gives CDR1 SGHNT, CDR2 YENEEA. This CDR3 has 15 residues. The V and J ends lost 2 bases and 6 bases respectively, with 13 bases between them.

The gene calls are TRBV18 and TRBJ2-5; TRBD2 matches at 10 bases. V trimming: 1 base; J trimming: 3 bases; junction bases outside the gene matches: 2. The CDR3 contains 15 residues. Germline CDR1 KGHSH, CDR2 LQKENI. The CDR3 sequence is CASSPQSGREETQYF. In DNA, the CDR3 is TGTGCCAGCTCACCACAGAGCGGGAGGGAAGAGACCCAGTACTTC.

CDR3 DNA sequence: TGTGCCAGCAGGCGTGGACAGGGGGCCCACGAGCAGTACTTC. It yields the protein CASRRGQGAHEQYF. J is TRBJ2-7 and V is TRBV27; 11 bases are a match to TRBD1. In germline, CDR1 is MNHEY, CDR2 SMNVEV (reference sequence). CDR3 length equals 14 residues. The J segment lost 5 bases and the V segment lost 6 bases, leaving 6 bases of the junction unmatched.

The V gene is TRBV7-2, the J gene TRBJ2-5; 12 nucleotides match TRBD2. Matching the DNA end better, TRBJ2-7 makes the J call doubtful. Germline V lookup: CDR1 SGHTA, CDR2 FQGNSA. The CDR3 is 15 amino acids. The CDR3 nucleotides read TGTGCCAGCAGCAAGACTAGCGGGAGCCCCTACGAGCAGTACTTC. This codes for CASSKTSGSPYEQYF.

V and J are TRBV7-8 and TRBJ2-1; TRBD1 aligns across 8 bases. This CDR3 has 18 residues. V lost 0 bases to trimming and J lost 0 bases; unmatched junction nucleotides: 7. Germline CDR1 reads SGHVS; CDR2 reads FQNEAQ. The CDR3: CASSLAQGAGGSYNEQFF. CDR3 bases: TGTGCCAGCAGCTTAGCGCAGGGGGCTGGGGGCTCCTACAATGAGCAGTTCTTC. The complete variable domain, with remaining parts taken from reference TRBV7-8 and TRBJ2-1, reads GAGVSQSPRYKVAKRGQDVALRCDPISGHVSLFWYQQALGQGPEFLTYFQNEAQLDKSGLPSDRFFAERPEGSVSTLKIQRTQQEDSAVYLCASSLAQGAGGSYNEQFFGPGTRLTVL.

The chain carries TRBV5-6 and TRBJ1-6; weak D call: TRBD1 (5 bases). Germline values: CDR1 SGHDT, CDR2 YYEEEE. V was pared by 4 bases and J by 1 base, with 15 bases between. The CDR3 runs 17 residues. Written as DNA, the CDR3 is TGTGCCAGCAGCCCGAGGAGGGGAAGTTCCTATAATTCACCCCTCCACTTT. Protein sequence: CASSPRRGSSYNSPLHF.

The rearrangement uses TRBV19 and TRBJ2-2; 7 positions agree with TRBD2. Germline CDR1 reads LNHDA; CDR2 reads SQIVND (reference sequence). V was pared by 6 bases and J by 3 bases, with 1 base of the junction left unmatched. CDR3 size: 13 residues. The CDR3 spells CASSGRYTGELFF. CDR3 in DNA: TGTGCCAGTAGCGGGAGGTACACCGGGGAGCTGTTTTTT.

V and J are TRBV15 and TRBJ1-1; weak D call: TRBD1 (5 bases). This CDR3 is built from 12 residues. Trimming pared 0 bases from V and 10 bases from J, leaving 9 bases between. Germline loops: CDR1 LNHNV, CDR2 YYDKDF (reference sequence). The DNA of the CDR3 is TGTGCCACCAGCAGAGATCCGGGGGGAGCTTTCTTT. As protein: CATSRDPGGAFF. The full variable domain, in which reference TRBV15 and TRBJ1-1 provide the parts outside the CDR3, is DAMVIQNPRYQVTQFGKPVTLSCSQTLNHNVMYWYQQKSSQAPKLLFHYYDKDFNNEADTPDNFQSRRPNTSFCFLDIRSPGLGDTAMYLCATSRDPGGAFFGQGTRLTVV.

V and J are TRBV6-1 and TRBJ1-5; tentatively, D is TRBD1 (5 bases). Trimming shortened V by 3 bases and J by 3 bases, and 12 bases separated the two germline ends. From germline, CDR1 is MNHNS and CDR2 SASEGT. The CDR3 covers 15 residues. As DNA, the CDR3 is TGTGCCAGCAGTGACTATGACAGATACAATCAGCCCCAGCATTTT. Translation gives CASSDYDRYNQPQHF.

The CDR3 region is CASSGDRVGVADTQYF. The CDR3 bases are TGTGCCAGCAGCGGGGACAGGGTAGGGGTAGCGGATACGCAGTATTTT. The chain is built from TRBV25-1 and TRBJ2-3; 9 nucleotides agree with TRBD1. In germline, CDR1 is MGHDK, CDR2 SYGVNS. After removal of 6 bases from V and 6 bases from J, the junction contained 13 bases not matched to a gene. This CDR3 spans 16 amino acids.

CDR3 sequence reads: CASRAPLNEQFF. DNA of the CDR3: TGTGCCAGCAGAGCCCCCTTGAATGAGCAGTTCTTC. V and J are TRBV28 and TRBJ2-1, with no clear D. This CDR3 contains 12 residues. The germline gives CDR1 MDHEN, CDR2 SYDVKM. The V gene lost 6 bases and the J gene lost 7 bases, with 10 bases spanning the gap.

The chain carries TRBV25-1 and TRBJ1-1, with no clear D. This CDR3 region has 14 residues. V was clipped by 5 bases and J by 5 bases, with 15 bases between them. Germline CDR1 and CDR2: MGHDK and SYGVNS. The CDR3 loop is CASSSGYSGTEAFF. As DNA, the CDR3 is TGTGCCAGCAGTTCGGGGTACTCGGGGACTGAAGCTTTCTTT.

J is TRBJ1-2 and V is TRBV11-3, with a possible D match to TRBD1 (5 bases). The CDR3 consists of 15 residues. The germline V gene has CDR1 SGHNT and CDR2 YENEEA. Trimming took off 4 bases at V and 2 bases at J, with 14 bases between the two ends. Here the CDR3 reads CASSSTGVKNYGYTF. The CDR3 DNA reads as TGTGCCAGCAGCTCTACGGGGGTAAAGAACTATGGCTACACCTTC.

The chain is built from TRBV21-1 and TRBJ2-7; no DNA check was done on the table's D call, TRBD2. TRBV21-1 is noted as a pseudogene. The CDR3 loop spans 16 amino acids. The CDR3 reads CASSKGGVRAGYEQYF. The CDR3 DNA is TGTGCCAGCAGCAAAGGGGGGGTGCGGGCGGGGTACGAGCAGTACTTC.

The CDR3 nucleotides read TGTGCCAGCAGCCCCGACAGGAGTGGCTACACCTTC. Translating it yields CASSPDRSGYTF. The V gene is TRBV5-4, the J gene TRBJ1-2; TRBD1 is a possible D gene (6 bases). V was shortened by 4 bases and J by 7 bases, with 11 bases between the two germline ends. The CDR3 is 12 amino acids. Germline CDR1 is SGHNT and CDR2 is YYREEE (reference sequence).

The chain joins TRBV20-1 to TRBJ2-1; D remains ambiguous. Per the germline V gene, CDR1 is DFQATT and CDR2 is SNEGSKA (reference sequence). The CDR3 is made up of 11 amino acids. V was trimmed by 2 bases and J by 8 bases, leaving 7 bases between them. CDR3 DNA sequence: TGCAGTGCTAGAACCAGGTATGAGCAGTTCTTC. Translating gives CSARTRYEQFF.